Sequencing of this T cell receptor (beta chain) was carried out in a study of regulatory T cells in long-lasting Graves disease. Described time point: newly diagnosed GD, antithyroid drugs for less than 3 months. Extracted PBMC RNA gave rise to the TCR library. V was clipped by 7 bases and J by 2 bases, with 9 bases between them. The germline CDR1 and CDR2 sequences are WSHSY and SAAADI. The length of the CDR3 is 13 residues. This clonotype was detected ten times or more. HTBI primers from iRepertoire and Arm-PCR of CDR3 regions yielded the TCR beta libraries. TCRdb passed the multiplex PCR reads through MiXCR, listing each CDR3 protein once. This table has 600,000 to 650,000 distinct CDR3 sequences, 15% to 20% appearing once. These sequences were also reported in another study, on T cells in Graves' hyperthyroidism and ophthalmopathy. That study reports: Patients were aged 18 to 65, had disease duration under 2 months, and had newly diagnosed hyperthyroidism.

The chain joins TRBV10-2 to TRBJ1-5; D remains unclear. Sequencing was performed on peripheral blood mononuclear cells (PBMCs), taken at new diagnosis, from a patient treated with antithyroid drugs. The sequence derives from a woman between 25 and 40 years old with Graves disease. As DNA, the CDR3 is TGCGCCAGCAAAGGTGGTGGCAATCAGCCCCAGCATTTT. Translated, it gives CASKGGGNQPQHF.